This entry describes one TCR beta chain. Its specificity is not known. The CDR3 has 15 amino acids. Trimming shortened V by 4 bases and J by 5 bases, and 18 bases separated the two germline ends. Germline CDR1 MGHRA, CDR2 YSYEKL. PCR employed 60 Vbeta and 13 Jbeta primers. Original handling: Later analysis identified approximately 80 million unique TCR beta chains, approximately 11 million shared. Some clones are missing from TCRdb's copy, which holds only in-frame ones; the method was immunoSEQ multiplex PCR. V, J and clone size derive from that table, while D and trimming were established from the DNA sequence. This table holds 150,000 or so clones, about 85% found once. The data derive from a study of cytomegalovirus exposure and HLA in healthy donors. Study observations and caveats: The CMV antigen specificity of a few CMV-associated chains was confirmed through in vitro analysis.

This clonotype was obtained from a woman younger than 35 in good health and CMV-seronegative. The gene calls are TRBV4-1 and TRBJ2-7; the D gene is possibly TRBD2 (6 bases). Input material: PBMCs. The CDR3 nucleotides are TGCGCCAGCAGCCCCGGGCGGGGAGAACAGGACGAGCAGTACTTC. Translating gives CASSPGRGEQDEQYF.